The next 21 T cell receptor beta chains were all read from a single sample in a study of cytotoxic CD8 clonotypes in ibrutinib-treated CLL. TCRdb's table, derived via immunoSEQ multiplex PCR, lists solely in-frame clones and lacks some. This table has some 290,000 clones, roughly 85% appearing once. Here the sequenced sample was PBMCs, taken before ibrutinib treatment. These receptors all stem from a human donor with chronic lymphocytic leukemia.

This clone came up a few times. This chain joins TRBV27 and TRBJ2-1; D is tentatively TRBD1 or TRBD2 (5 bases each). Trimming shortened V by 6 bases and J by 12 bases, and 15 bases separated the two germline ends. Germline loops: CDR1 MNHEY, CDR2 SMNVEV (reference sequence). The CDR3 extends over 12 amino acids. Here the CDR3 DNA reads TGTGCCAGCAGACCACCGGGGCTGGGGCAGTTCTTC. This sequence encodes CASRPPGLGQFF.

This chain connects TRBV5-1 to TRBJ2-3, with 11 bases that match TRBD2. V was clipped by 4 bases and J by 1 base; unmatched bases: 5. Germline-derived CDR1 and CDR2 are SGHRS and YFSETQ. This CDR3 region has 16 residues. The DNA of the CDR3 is TGCGCCAGCAGCCTCCTAGCGGGAGGAGGCACAGATACGCAGTATTTT. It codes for CASSLLAGGGTDTQYF.

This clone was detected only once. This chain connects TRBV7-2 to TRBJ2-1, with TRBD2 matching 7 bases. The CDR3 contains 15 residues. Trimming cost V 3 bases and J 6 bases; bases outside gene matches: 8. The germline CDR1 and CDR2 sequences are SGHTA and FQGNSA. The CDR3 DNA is TGTGCCAGCAGCTTCGGTACTAGCGCGGGCAATGAGCAGTTCTTC. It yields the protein CASSFGTSAGNEQFF. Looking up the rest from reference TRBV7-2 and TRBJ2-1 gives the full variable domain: GAGVSQSPSNKVTEKGKDVELRCDPISGHTALYWYRQSLGQGLEFLIYFQGNSAPDKSGLPSDRFSAERTGGSVSTLTIQRTQQEDSAVYLCASSFGTSAGNEQFFGPGTRLTVL.

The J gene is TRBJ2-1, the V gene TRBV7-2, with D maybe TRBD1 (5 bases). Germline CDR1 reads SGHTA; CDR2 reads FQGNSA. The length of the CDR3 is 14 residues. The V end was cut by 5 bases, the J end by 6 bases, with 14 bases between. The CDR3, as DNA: TGTGCCAGCAGCCGATTCGACAGTGGCAATGAGCAGTTCTTC. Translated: CASSRFDSGNEQFF.

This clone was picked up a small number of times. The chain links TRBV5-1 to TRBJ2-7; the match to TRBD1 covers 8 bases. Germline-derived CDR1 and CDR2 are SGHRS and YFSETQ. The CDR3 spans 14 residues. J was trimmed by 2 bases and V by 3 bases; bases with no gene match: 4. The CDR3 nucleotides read TGCGCCAGCAGCTCCGGACAGGGAGCCTACGAGCAGTACTTC. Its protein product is CASSSGQGAYEQYF.

This CDR3 is CASSEGAGANVLTF. CDR3 DNA sequence: TGTGCCAGCAGTGAGGGGGCTGGGGCCAACGTCCTGACTTTC. The chain employs TRBV6-1 and TRBJ2-6; TRBD1 or TRBD2 may be the D gene (5 bases each). This CDR3 is built from 14 residues. Between the trimmed V and J ends, which lost 3 bases and 2 bases, there was a span of 5 bases. Germline CDR1 MNHNS, CDR2 SASEGT.

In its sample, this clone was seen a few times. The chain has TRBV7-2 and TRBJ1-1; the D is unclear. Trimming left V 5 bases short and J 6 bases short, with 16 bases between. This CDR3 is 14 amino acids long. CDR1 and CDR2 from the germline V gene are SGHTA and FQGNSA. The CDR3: CASSPPRVRPEAFF. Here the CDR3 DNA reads TGTGCCAGCAGCCCGCCGAGGGTGAGGCCTGAAGCTTTCTTT.

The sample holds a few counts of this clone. The CDR3 DNA is TGTGCCAGCAGTGAGACAGGTTTCTATGGCTACACCTTC. Translated, it gives CASSETGFYGYTF. The V call is TRBV25-1, the J call TRBJ1-2, with D possibly matching TRBD1 (6 bases). V gave up 3 bases and J gave up 4 bases, with 9 bases separating them. The CDR3 has 13 residues. Germline CDR1 MGHDK, CDR2 SYGVNS.

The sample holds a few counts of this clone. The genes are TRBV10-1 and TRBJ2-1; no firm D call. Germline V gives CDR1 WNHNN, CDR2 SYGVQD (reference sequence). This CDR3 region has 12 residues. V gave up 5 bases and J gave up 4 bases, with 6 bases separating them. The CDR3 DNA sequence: TGCGCCAGCAGTTGGGATTACAATGAGCAGTTCTTC. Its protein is CASSWDYNEQFF.

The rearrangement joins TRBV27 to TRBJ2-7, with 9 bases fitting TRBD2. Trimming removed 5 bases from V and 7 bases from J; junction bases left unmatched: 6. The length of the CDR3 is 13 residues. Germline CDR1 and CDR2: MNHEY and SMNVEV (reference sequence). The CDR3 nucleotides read TGTGCCAGCAGTGTAGCGGGAGTCAGTGAGCAGTACTTC. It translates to CASSVAGVSEQYF.

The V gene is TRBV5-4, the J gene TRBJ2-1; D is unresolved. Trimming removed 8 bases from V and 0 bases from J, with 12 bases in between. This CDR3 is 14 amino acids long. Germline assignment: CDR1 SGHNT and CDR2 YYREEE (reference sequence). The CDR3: CASSTISSYNEQFF. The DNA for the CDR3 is TGTGCCAGTTCTACAATCAGCTCCTACAATGAGCAGTTCTTC.

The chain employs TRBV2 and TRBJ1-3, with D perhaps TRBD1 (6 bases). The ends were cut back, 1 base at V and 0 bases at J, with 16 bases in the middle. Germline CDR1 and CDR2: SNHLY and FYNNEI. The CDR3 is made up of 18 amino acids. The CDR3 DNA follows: TGTGCCAGCAGTGAAGGTGGGGGGCCAGCGCACTCTGGAAACACCATATATTTT. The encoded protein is CASSEGGGPAHSGNTIYF.

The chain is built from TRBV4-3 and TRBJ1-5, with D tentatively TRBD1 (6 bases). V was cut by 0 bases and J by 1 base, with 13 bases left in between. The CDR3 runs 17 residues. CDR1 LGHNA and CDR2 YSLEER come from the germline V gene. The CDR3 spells CASSQERTEISNQPQHF. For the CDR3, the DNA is TGCGCCAGCAGCCAAGAGAGGACAGAAATAAGCAATCAGCCCCAGCATTTT.

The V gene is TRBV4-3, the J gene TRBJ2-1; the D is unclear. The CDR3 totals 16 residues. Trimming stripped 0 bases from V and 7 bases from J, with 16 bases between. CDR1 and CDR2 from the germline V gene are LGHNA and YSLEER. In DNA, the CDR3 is TGCGCCAGCAGCCAAGACGTTTCGTTGACCTCAAATGAGCAGTTCTTC. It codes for CASSQDVSLTSNEQFF.

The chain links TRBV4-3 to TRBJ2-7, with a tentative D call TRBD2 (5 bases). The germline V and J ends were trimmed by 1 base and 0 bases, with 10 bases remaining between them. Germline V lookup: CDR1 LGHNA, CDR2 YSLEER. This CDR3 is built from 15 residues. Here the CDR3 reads CASSQGRIPSYEQYF. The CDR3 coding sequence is TGCGCCAGCAGCCAAGGGAGGATCCCCTCCTACGAGCAGTACTTC.

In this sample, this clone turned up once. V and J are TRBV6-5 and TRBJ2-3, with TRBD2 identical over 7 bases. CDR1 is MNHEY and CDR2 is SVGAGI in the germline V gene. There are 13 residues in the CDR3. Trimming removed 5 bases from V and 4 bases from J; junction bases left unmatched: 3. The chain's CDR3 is CASSRGSPDTQYF. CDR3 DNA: TGTGCCAGCAGTCGCGGGAGCCCAGATACGCAGTATTTT.

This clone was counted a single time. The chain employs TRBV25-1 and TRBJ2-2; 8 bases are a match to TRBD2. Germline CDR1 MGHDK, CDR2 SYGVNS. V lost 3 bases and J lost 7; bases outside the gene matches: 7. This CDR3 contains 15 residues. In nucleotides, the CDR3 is TGTGCCAGCAGTGAGGTTACGGGAGGGGACGGGGAGCTGTTTTTT. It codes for CASSEVTGGDGELFF.

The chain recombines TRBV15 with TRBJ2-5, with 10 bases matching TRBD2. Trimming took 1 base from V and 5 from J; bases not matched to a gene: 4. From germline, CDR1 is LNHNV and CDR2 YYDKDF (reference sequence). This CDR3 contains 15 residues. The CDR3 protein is CATSRGEAGGETQYF. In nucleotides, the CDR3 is TGTGCCACCAGCAGAGGAGAAGCGGGAGGGGAGACCCAGTACTTC.

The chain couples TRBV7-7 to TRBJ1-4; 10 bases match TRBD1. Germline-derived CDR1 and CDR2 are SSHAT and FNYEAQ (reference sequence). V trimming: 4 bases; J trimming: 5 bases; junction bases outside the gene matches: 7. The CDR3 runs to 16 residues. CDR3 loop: CASSYDPGQGNEKLFF. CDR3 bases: TGTGCCAGCAGCTACGATCCGGGACAGGGGAATGAAAAACTGTTTTTT.

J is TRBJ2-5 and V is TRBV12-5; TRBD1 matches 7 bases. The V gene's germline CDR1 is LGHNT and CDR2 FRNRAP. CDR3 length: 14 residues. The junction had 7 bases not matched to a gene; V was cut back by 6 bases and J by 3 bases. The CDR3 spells CASGRGTEEETQYF. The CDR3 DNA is TGTGCTAGTGGACGAGGGACAGAAGAAGAGACCCAGTACTTC.

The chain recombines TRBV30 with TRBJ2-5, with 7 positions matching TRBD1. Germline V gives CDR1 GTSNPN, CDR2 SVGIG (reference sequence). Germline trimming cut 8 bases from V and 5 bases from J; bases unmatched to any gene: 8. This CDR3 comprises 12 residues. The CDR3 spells CALGDRAETQYF. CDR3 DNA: TGTGCCCTGGGAGACAGGGCGGAGACCCAGTACTTC.